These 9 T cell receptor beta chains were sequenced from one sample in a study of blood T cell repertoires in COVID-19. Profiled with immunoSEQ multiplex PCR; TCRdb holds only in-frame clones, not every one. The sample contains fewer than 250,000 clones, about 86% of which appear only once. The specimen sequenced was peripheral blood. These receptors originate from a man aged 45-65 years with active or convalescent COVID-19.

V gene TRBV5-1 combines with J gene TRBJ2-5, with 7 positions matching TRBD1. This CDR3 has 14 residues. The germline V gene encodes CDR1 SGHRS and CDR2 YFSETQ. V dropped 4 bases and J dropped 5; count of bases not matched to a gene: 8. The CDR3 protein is CASSVTGVWETQYF. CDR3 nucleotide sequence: TGCGCCAGCAGCGTTACAGGGGTATGGGAGACCCAGTACTTC.

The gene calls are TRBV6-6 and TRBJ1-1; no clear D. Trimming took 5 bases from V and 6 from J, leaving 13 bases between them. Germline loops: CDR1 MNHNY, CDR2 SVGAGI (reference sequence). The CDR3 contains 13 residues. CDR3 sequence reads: CASSRLGIPEAFF. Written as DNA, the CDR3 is TGTGCCAGCAGTCGCCTCGGGATTCCTGAAGCTTTCTTT.

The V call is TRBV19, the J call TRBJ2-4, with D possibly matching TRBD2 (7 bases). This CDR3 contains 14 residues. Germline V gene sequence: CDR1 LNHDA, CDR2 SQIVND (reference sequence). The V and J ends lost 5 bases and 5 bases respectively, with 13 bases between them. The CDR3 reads CASSARGAQNIQYF. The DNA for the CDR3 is TGTGCCAGTAGTGCTCGGGGGGCCCAAAACATTCAGTACTTC.

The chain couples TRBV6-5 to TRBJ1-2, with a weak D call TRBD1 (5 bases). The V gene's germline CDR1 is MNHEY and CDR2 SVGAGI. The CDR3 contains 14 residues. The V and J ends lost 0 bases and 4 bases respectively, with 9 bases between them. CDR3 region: CASSYSSGRYGYTF. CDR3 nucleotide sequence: TGTGCCAGCAGTTACTCCTCAGGGCGCTATGGCTACACCTTC.

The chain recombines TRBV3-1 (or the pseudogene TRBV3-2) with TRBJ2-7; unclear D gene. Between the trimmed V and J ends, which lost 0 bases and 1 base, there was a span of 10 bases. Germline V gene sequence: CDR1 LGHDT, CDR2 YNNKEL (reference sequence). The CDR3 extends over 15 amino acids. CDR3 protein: CASSQDGYRSYEQYF. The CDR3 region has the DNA TGTGCCAGCAGCCAAGATGGCTACAGATCCTACGAGCAGTACTTC.

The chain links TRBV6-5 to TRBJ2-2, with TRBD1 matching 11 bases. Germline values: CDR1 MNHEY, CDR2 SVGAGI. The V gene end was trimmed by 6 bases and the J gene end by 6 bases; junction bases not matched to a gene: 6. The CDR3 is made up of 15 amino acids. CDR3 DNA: TGTGCCAGCAGACACCGGGACAGGGGGGCCGGGGAGCTGTTTTTT. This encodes CASRHRDRGAGELFF.

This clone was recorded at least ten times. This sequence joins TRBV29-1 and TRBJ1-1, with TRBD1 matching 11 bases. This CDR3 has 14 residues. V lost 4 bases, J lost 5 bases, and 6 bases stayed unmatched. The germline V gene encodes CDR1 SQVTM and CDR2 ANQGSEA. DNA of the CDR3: TGCAGCGTTGGGACAGGGGGCGAGCGGACTGAAGCTTTCTTT. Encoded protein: CSVGTGGERTEAFF.

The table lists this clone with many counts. CDR3 nucleotides: TGTGCCTGGCACCGGTTGCGGGATTCACCCCTCCACTTT. Amino acid sequence: CAWHRLRDSPLHF. The chain has TRBV30 and TRBJ1-6, with D unresolved. Trimming removed 5 bases at V and 8 bases at J, with 13 bases between. The CDR3 spans 13 residues. CDR1 is GTSNPN and CDR2 is SVGIG in the germline V gene (reference sequence).

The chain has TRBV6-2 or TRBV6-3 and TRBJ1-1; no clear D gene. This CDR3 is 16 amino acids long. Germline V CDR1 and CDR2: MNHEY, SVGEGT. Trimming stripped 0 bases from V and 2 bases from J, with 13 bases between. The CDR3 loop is CASSYSIPGANTEAFF. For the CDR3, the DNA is TGTGCCAGCAGTTACTCGATCCCGGGAGCCAACACTGAAGCTTTCTTT.